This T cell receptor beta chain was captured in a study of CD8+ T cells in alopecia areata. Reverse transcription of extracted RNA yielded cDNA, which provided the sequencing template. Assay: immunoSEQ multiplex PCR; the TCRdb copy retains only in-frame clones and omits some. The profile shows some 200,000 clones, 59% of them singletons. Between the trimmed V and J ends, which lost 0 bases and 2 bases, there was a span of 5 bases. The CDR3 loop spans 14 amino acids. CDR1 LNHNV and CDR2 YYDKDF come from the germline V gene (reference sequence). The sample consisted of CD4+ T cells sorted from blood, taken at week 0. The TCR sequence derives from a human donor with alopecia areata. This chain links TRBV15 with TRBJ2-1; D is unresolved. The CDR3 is CATSREVAYNEQFF. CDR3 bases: TGTGCCACCAGCAGAGAGGTCGCCTACAATGAGCAGTTCTTC.